This T cell receptor (beta chain) was identified in a study of blood T cell repertoires in COVID-19. In the study overall: Collection of acute and convalescent COVID-19 samples took place in the United States, Italy and Spain. PBMCs, B-cell-depleted T cells, or T cells provided the cDNA or gDNA that made up the material.

CDR1 and CDR2 from the germline V gene are SGHRS and YFSETQ. The CDR3 is made up of 11 amino acids. Per the authors' pipeline: Amplification from reference gene primers served as the basis for estimated nucleated cell counts. Sequenced by immunoSEQ multiplex PCR; TCRdb stores in-frame clones only, minus some. V, J and clone size are those of that table, while D and trimming were read from the DNA. Of 88,000 or so clones listed, 65% to 90% are singletons. What was sequenced was peripheral blood. The J gene is TRBJ1-2, the V gene TRBV5-1; tentatively, D is TRBD1 (5 bases). The source is a man aged 60 to 69 with acute or convalescent COVID-19. This CDR3 is CPRGGVGGYTF. The CDR3 DNA follows: TGCCCCCGGGGAGGGGTTGGTGGCTACACCTTC.